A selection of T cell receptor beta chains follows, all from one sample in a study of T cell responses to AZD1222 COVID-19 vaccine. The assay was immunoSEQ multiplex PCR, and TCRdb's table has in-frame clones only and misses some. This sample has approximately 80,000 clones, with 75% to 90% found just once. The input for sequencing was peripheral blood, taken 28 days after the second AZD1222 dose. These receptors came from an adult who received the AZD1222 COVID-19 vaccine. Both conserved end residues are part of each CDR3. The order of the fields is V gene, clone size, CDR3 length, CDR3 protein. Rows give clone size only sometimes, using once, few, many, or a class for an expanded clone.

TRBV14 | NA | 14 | CASSQAGLGSPLHF
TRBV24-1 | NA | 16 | CATSDGKLAGNNEQFF
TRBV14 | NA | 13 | CASSQQTNSPLHF
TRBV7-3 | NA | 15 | CASSPVGAGANVLTF
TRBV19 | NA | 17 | CATMDRASGYSNQPQHF
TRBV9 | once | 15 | CASSVAGGTYNEQFF
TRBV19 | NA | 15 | CASSAPDIAVTEAFF
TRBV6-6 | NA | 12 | CASSPPGEAQHF
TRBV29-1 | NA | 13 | CSVWTGGSTEAFF
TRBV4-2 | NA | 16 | CASSQDEGGLLGGYTF
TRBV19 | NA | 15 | CASSRGQNLQETQYF
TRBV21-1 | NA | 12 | CAYIRVGDEQFF
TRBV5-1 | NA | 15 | CASRTGQGGDSPLHF
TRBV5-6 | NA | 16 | CASSGGTGIINTEAFF
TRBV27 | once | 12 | CASSPAGRGYTF
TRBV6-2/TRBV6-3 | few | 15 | CASSYPDRSNQPQHF
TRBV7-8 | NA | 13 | CASSPGQGAGYTF
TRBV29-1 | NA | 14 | CSVVRQGRTYEQYF
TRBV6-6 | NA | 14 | CASSYPGLGNEQFF
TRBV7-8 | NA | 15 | CASSPRTGTTNEQFF
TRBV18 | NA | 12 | CASSPNNNEQFF
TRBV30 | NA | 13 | CAWKGGWNTEAFF
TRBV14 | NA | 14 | CASTLGGLFNEQFF
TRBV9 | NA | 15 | CASSVGSSGNNEQFF
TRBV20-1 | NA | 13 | CSASLRGGETQYF
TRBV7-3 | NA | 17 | CASSLPRGAANTGELFF
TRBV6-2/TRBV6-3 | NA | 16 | CASSYPRQGLDQPQHF
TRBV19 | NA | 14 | CASNPRGGLGGYTF
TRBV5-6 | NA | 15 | CASRTGTYSGNTIYF
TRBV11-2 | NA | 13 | CASSPGSQETQYF
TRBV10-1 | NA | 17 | CASSESLGSLSAETQYF
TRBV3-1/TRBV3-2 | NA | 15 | CASSPSGGSYNEQFF
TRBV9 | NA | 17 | CASSVVGQGASTGELFF
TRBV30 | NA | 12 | CAWSVRQIEAFF
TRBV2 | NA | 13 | CASNMGGREKLFF
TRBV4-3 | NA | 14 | CASSPPGQGNGYTF
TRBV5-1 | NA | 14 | CASSALGDRAEAFF
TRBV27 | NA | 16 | CASSPSSSGRSHEQFF
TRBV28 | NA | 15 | CASSLMGQYDSEQFF
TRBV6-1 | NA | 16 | CASSEVTGVSNYGYTF
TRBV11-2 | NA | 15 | CASSLVFVGASEAFF
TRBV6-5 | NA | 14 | CASHREGPTGELFF
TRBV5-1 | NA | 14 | CASSQTDTLTEAFF
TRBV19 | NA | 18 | CASSTRQGPGSRSYGYTF
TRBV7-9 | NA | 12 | CASSPDRIGYTF
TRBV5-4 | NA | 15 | CASSLYGLAAYEQYF
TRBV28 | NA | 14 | CASSMEGDTPEAFF
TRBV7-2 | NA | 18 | CASSLVPGQGSLNTEAFF
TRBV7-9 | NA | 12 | CASSPSSYEQYF
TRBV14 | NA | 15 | CASSQGKSGANVLTF